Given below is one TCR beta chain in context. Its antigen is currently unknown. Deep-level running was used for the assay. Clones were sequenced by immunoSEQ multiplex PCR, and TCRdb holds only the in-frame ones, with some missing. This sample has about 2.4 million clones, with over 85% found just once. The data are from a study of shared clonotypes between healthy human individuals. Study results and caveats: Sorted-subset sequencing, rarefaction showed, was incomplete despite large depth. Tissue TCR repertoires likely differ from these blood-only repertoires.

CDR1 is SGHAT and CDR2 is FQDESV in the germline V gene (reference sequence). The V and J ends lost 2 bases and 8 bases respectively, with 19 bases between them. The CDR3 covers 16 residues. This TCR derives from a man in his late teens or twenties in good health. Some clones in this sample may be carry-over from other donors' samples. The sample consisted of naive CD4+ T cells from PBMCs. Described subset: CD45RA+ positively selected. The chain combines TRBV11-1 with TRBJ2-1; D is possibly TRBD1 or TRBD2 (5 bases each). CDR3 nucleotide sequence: TGTGCCAGCAGCTTACTAGCCGGGGCCCTTTCGGATGAGCAGTTCTTC. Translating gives CASSLLAGALSDEQFF. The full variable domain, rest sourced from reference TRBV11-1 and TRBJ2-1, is EAEVAQSPRYKITEKSQAVAFWCDPISGHATLYWYRQILGQGPELLVQFQDESVVDDSQLPKDRFSAERLKGVDSTLKIQPAELGDSAMYLCASSLLAGALSDEQFFGPGTRLTVL.